The 25 T cell receptor beta chains in this list originate from one sample, sequenced in a study of CD8 T cells in Susac syndrome. With random hexamers, 0.5 to 1 ug RNA was reverse transcribed. TCRdb passed the immunoSEQ multiplex PCR reads through MiXCR, listing each CDR3 protein once. The sample contains under 150,000 distinct CDR3 sequences, roughly 94% of which appear only once. What was sequenced was CD4+ T cells from PBMCs. Every receptor here comes from a human donor with Susac syndrome.

This chain joins TRBV7-2 and TRBJ2-7, with 13 bases aligning to TRBD2. The CDR3 is 18 residues long. Trimming cost V 5 bases and J 3 bases; bases outside gene matches: 13. Germline V lookup: CDR1 SGHTA, CDR2 FQGNSA. The CDR3 sequence: CASSLRQGGLAGDYEQYF. In nucleotides, the CDR3 is TGTGCCAGCAGCCTAAGACAGGGTGGACTAGCGGGGGACTACGAGCAGTACTTC.

The V call is TRBV20-1, the J call TRBJ2-4; D possibly corresponds to TRBD1 (5 bases). Germline values: CDR1 DFQATT, CDR2 SNEGSKA (reference sequence). Trimming stripped 0 bases from V and 12 bases from J, with 12 bases between. CDR3 length: 12 residues. The CDR3 here is CSARDQGVAQYF. The CDR3 coding sequence is TGCAGTGCTAGAGATCAAGGGGTCGCTCAGTACTTC.

The gene calls are TRBV5-1 and TRBJ2-5; 10 bases align to TRBD2. Germline V CDR1 and CDR2: SGHRS, YFSETQ. The CDR3 totals 16 residues. J gave up 2 bases and V 9 bases, and 13 bases lay outside the gene matches. CDR3 sequence: CATKPTSGYKQETQYF. Here the CDR3 DNA reads TGCGCCACCAAGCCGACTAGCGGGTATAAACAAGAGACCCAGTACTTC.

This chain links TRBV4-3 with TRBJ1-5; no firm D call. The CDR3 is 15 residues long. Germline V gives CDR1 LGHNA, CDR2 YSLEER. Deletions cut 1 base from V and 6 bases from J, with 13 bases between. CDR3 amino acids: CASSQGFGETQPQHF. The DNA of the CDR3 is TGCGCCAGCAGCCAAGGTTTCGGGGAGACTCAGCCCCAGCATTTT.

The chain carries TRBV25-1 and TRBJ1-1, with D hard to call. The CDR3 spans 13 residues. Germline V gene sequence: CDR1 MGHDK, CDR2 SYGVNS. The ends were cut back, 7 bases at V and 0 bases at J, with 9 bases in the middle. For the CDR3, the DNA is TGTGCCAGCATTAGCAGAATGAACACTGAAGCTTTCTTT. It encodes CASISRMNTEAFF. Full variable domain (outside the CDR3, taken from reference TRBV25-1 and TRBJ1-1): EADIYQTPRYLVIGTGKKITLECSQTMGHDKMYWYQQDPGMELHLIHYSYGVNSTEKGDLSSESTVSRIRTEHFPLTLESARPSHTSQYLCASISRMNTEAFFGQGTRLTVV.

The genes are TRBV27 and TRBJ2-1; 16 bases fit TRBD2. The V segment lost 10 bases and the J segment 1 base; nucleotides outside the gene matches: 16. The CDR3 is 20 amino acids. The germline CDR1 and CDR2 sequences are MNHEY and SMNVEV (reference sequence). For the CDR3, the DNA is TGTGCCACCCTCTCTAGCAGGGGACTAGCGGGAGGGCGATCCTACAATGAGCAGTTCTTC. Its protein is CATLSSRGLAGGRSYNEQFF.

The rearrangement uses TRBV15 and TRBJ2-2; 7 bases map to TRBD2. The CDR3 covers 15 residues. Germline lookup yields CDR1 LNHNV and CDR2 YYDKDF (reference sequence). With 0 bases clipped from V and 4 bases from J, the junction kept 2 bases outside the gene matches. DNA of the CDR3: TGTGCCACCAGCAGAGATGGGGGGGGCACCGGGGAGCTGTTTTTT. This encodes CATSRDGGGTGELFF.

V and J are TRBV28 and TRBJ2-3, with 12 bases aligning to TRBD2. The CDR3 has 15 residues. The J segment lost 4 bases and the V segment lost 8 bases, leaving 7 bases of the junction unmatched. CDR1 is MDHEN and CDR2 is SYDVKM in the germline V gene. Here the CDR3 reads CASSLAGGRPDTQYF. The CDR3 DNA sequence: TGTGCCAGCTCCCTAGCGGGGGGGCGTCCAGATACGCAGTATTTT.

The J gene is TRBJ1-6, the V gene TRBV30; unclear D gene. Germline V gene sequence: CDR1 GTSNPN, CDR2 SVGIG (reference sequence). V shed 2 bases and J shed 6 bases, with 8 bases lying between them. This CDR3 comprises 13 residues. The chain's CDR3 is CAWSPSANSPLHF. The CDR3 DNA is TGTGCCTGGAGTCCGTCGGCTAATTCACCCCTCCACTTT.

The CDR3 DNA sequence: TGCAGTGCTAGTGTTGCGGAGACCCAGTACTTC. It encodes CSASVAETQYF. The rearrangement links TRBV20-1 to TRBJ2-5; D uncertain. V lost 3 bases to trimming and J lost 5 bases, with 7 bases between them. Germline values: CDR1 DFQATT, CDR2 SNEGSKA (reference sequence). There are 11 residues in the CDR3.

This clonotype has only one observation. The chain links TRBV14 to TRBJ2-7; tentatively, D is TRBD1 or TRBD2 (5 bases each). CDR3 size: 15 residues. Between the trimmed V and J ends, which lost 1 base and 2 bases, there was a span of 12 bases. Germline V gene lookup returns CDR1 SGHDN and CDR2 FVKESK. The CDR3: CASSQVWGSPYEQYF. The DNA for the CDR3 is TGTGCCAGCAGCCAAGTTTGGGGGAGCCCCTACGAGCAGTACTTC.

The chain joins TRBV20-1 to TRBJ1-1; D is uncertain. The CDR3 has 13 residues. CDR1 and CDR2 from the germline V gene are DFQATT and SNEGSKA (reference sequence). V lost 4 bases and J 7 bases, leaving 16 bases between the germline ends. CDR3 region: CSAKSRKVFEAFF. The DNA of the CDR3 is TGCAGTGCTAAGTCCCGAAAGGTGTTTGAAGCTTTCTTT.

The J gene is TRBJ1-2, the V gene TRBV9; possible D gene TRBD1, 5 bases. Between the trimmed V and J ends, which lost 7 bases and 2 bases, there was a span of 12 bases. Germline V gives CDR1 SGDLS, CDR2 YYNGEE. The CDR3 length is 13 residues. The CDR3 DNA reads TGTGCCAGCTATTCGACAGCCAACTATGGCTACACCTTC. Translated, it gives CASYSTANYGYTF.

This sequence joins TRBV6-6 and TRBJ2-7; the D gene is possibly TRBD2 (6 bases). Germline assignment: CDR1 MNHNY and CDR2 SVGAGI (reference sequence). CDR3 length equals 14 residues. Between the trimmed V and J ends, which lost 5 bases and 4 bases, there was a span of 15 bases. The CDR3 DNA is TGTGCCAGCAGTAAACCTTCGACTAGGTACGAGCAGTACTTC. Translation gives CASSKPSTRYEQYF.

This sequence joins TRBV15 and TRBJ1-1, with 7 bases lining up with TRBD1. Germline assignment: CDR1 LNHNV and CDR2 YYDKDF (reference sequence). The CDR3 extends over 16 amino acids. Trimming cost V 0 bases and J 3 bases; bases outside gene matches: 7. CDR3 nucleotides: TGTGCCACCAGCAGAGATTCCGGGACAGTTCACACTGAAGCTTTCTTT. Translated, it gives CATSRDSGTVHTEAFF.

The rearrangement joins TRBV28 to TRBJ1-5; TRBD1 matches 8 bases. Trimming took 6 bases from V and 0 from J; bases not matched to a gene: 4. Per germline, CDR1 MDHEN and CDR2 SYDVKM. This CDR3 has 15 residues. CDR3 sequence (DNA): TGTGCCAGCAGCCGGACAGGGAATAGCAATCAGCCCCAGCATTTT. Translating it yields CASSRTGNSNQPQHF.

This chain connects TRBV20-1 to TRBJ1-2; 7 bases are shared with TRBD1. The V gene's germline CDR1 is DFQATT and CDR2 SNEGSKA (reference sequence). The CDR3 is 12 amino acids. V dropped 6 bases and J dropped 5; count of bases not matched to a gene: 6. Here the CDR3 reads CSALTGVYGYTF. In DNA, the CDR3 is TGCAGTGCCCTTACAGGGGTATATGGCTACACCTTC.

Here the CDR3 reads CASTVEAFF. The CDR3 DNA follows: TGTGCCAGTACAGTTGAAGCTTTCTTT. This chain links TRBV21-1 with TRBJ1-1. TRBV21-1 is classified as a pseudogene. CDR3 size: 9 residues.

The V and J genes are TRBV3-1 and TRBJ2-7; D uncertain. Trimming stripped 1 base from V and 3 bases from J, with 7 bases between. Germline CDR1 and CDR2: LGHDT and YNNKEL (reference sequence). The length of the CDR3 is 13 residues. The CDR3 sequence: CASSQVVGYEQYF. The CDR3 region has the DNA TGTGCCAGCAGCCAAGTGGTCGGCTACGAGCAGTACTTC.

This chain joins TRBV12-3 or TRBV12-4 and TRBJ2-1; 8 bases agree with TRBD2. The CDR3 is 15 residues long. Trimming took 6 bases from V and 5 from J; bases not matched to a gene: 9. The CDR3 DNA sequence: TGTGCCAGCAGGGAGCGGGAGATTGCCAACAATGAGCAGTTCTTC. Protein sequence: CASREREIANNEQFF.

This clonotype was seen once. The CDR3 bases are TGTGCCAGCAGCTCCAGGGTTCGGGGCGGGGAGCTGTTTTTT. Translating it yields CASSSRVRGGELFF. The J gene is TRBJ2-2, the V gene TRBV3-1, with D perhaps being TRBD1 or TRBD2 (5 bases each). Trimming stripped 5 bases from V and 7 bases from J, with 14 bases between. This CDR3 has 14 residues. CDR1 is LGHDT, CDR2 YNNKEL, per germline (reference sequence).

This clonotype was seen just once. The chain has TRBV12-3 or TRBV12-4 and TRBJ1-1; a possible D gene is TRBD1 (5 bases). This CDR3 is built from 12 residues. The V and J ends lost 7 bases and 6 bases respectively, with 12 bases between them. The CDR3 loop reads CASTLGGPEAFF. The CDR3 DNA is TGTGCCAGCACTTTGGGGGGACCTGAAGCTTTCTTT.

This sequence joins TRBV6-4 and TRBJ2-7, with a tentative D call TRBD2 (7 bases). Germline CDR1 and CDR2: MRHNA and SNTAGT. The CDR3 spans 14 residues. Trimming cost V 7 bases and J 2 bases, with 15 bases left between them. The CDR3 protein is CASKGGRTAYEQYF. In nucleotides, the CDR3 is TGTGCCAGCAAGGGGGGGCGGACTGCCTACGAGCAGTACTTC.

V usage is TRBV30 and J usage is TRBJ1-1; D unclear. CDR3 length equals 11 residues. V was clipped by 0 bases and J by 7 bases, with 6 bases between them. Germline lookup yields CDR1 GTSNPN and CDR2 SVGIG (reference sequence). CDR3 loop: CAWSVQLEAFF. The CDR3 DNA is TGTGCCTGGAGTGTACAGCTTGAAGCTTTCTTT. Full variable domain (outside the CDR3, taken from reference TRBV30 and TRBJ1-1): SQTIHQWPATLVQPVGSPLSLECTVEGTSNPNLYWYRQAAGRGLQLLFYSVGIGQISSEVPQNLSASRPQDRQFILSSKKLLLSDSGFYLCAWSVQLEAFFGQGTRLTVV.

This clonotype appeared a single time. V is TRBV6-2 or TRBV6-3 and J is TRBJ2-5, with D possibly being TRBD1 (5 bases). V lost 3 bases and J 4 bases, leaving 15 bases between the germline ends. Germline V gives CDR1 MNHEY, CDR2 SVGEGT. The CDR3 runs 15 residues. CDR3 nucleotides: TGTGCCAGCAGTTATCGCAGGGTACCGGGAGAGACCCAGTACTTC. Translated: CASSYRRVPGETQYF.